The 17 T cell receptor beta chains given below trace back to one sample, sequenced in a study of Ad26.COV2.S vaccination and SARS-CoV-2 variants. Measured with immunoSEQ multiplex PCR; TCRdb has only the in-frame clones, and not every one. This table has 440,000 or so clones, roughly 88% appearing once. The treatment denotes: roughly 18 received Ad26.COV2.S at low or high dose, single or two shots; 5 received placebo; per-sample allocation not given. Specimen acquisition occurred on day 63 following the initial vaccine or placebo injection. Sequenced here: peripheral blood, sampled in a trial of Ad26.COV2.S vaccine versus placebo. The receptor source for this set is a person between 18 and 59 years old who received the Ad26.COV2.S COVID-19 vaccine or a placebo.

The chain is built from TRBV18 and TRBJ1-3, with D tentatively TRBD1 (5 bases). The germline V and J ends were trimmed by 2 bases and 0 bases, with 8 bases remaining between them. Looked up from germline, CDR1 is KGHSH and CDR2 is LQKENI. This CDR3 contains 15 residues. CDR3 sequence (DNA): TGTGCCAGCTCACCAGGGGGGAGCTCTGGAAACACCATATATTTT. Protein: CASSPGGSSGNTIYF.

The gene calls are TRBV5-5 and TRBJ2-1, with 12 nucleotides matching TRBD1. CDR1 is SGHKS, CDR2 YYEKEE, per germline (reference sequence). This CDR3 has 15 residues. The V segment lost 2 bases and the J segment 7 bases; nucleotides outside the gene matches: 4. The CDR3 nucleotides are TGTGCCAGCAGCTTCGTGGGACAGGGGGCAAATGAGCAGTTCTTC. This translates into CASSFVGQGANEQFF.

The chain recombines TRBV11-3 with TRBJ2-2; possibly TRBD1 for D (5 bases). Deletions cut 3 bases from V and 3 bases from J, with 5 bases between. The CDR3 length is 13 residues. The germline CDR1 and CDR2 sequences are SGHNT and YENEEA. Written as DNA, the CDR3 is TGTGCCAGCAGCTTGACAGACACCGGGGAGCTGTTTTTT. Translating it yields CASSLTDTGELFF.

The table lists this clone with a count of one. This chain links TRBV28 with TRBJ2-1; 14 nucleotides agree with TRBD2. The CDR3 runs to 15 residues. From germline, CDR1 is MDHEN and CDR2 SYDVKM. J lost 7 bases, V lost 4 bases, and 3 bases had no gene match. As DNA, the CDR3 is TGTGCCAGCAGTTGGACTAGCGGGAGGCTAAATGAGCAGTTCTTC. Translating it yields CASSWTSGRLNEQFF. The whole variable domain, filled in from reference TRBV28 and TRBJ2-1, reads DVKVTQSSRYLVKRTGEKVFLECVQDMDHENMFWYRQDPGLGLRLIYFSYDVKMKEKGDIPEGYSVSREKKERFSLILESASTNQTSMYLCASSWTSGRLNEQFFGPGTRLTVL.

The rearrangement joins TRBV4-2 to TRBJ2-3; D may be TRBD2 (6 bases). V gave up 5 bases and J gave up 6 bases, with 21 bases separating them. Germline V gene data show CDR1 as LGHNA and CDR2 as YNFKEQ. The length of the CDR3 is 16 residues. CDR3 nucleotides: TGTGCCAGCAGCACCCGACTAGGAGCACGCCCGGATACGCAGTATTTT. This translates into CASSTRLGARPDTQYF.

The rearrangement links TRBV23-1 to TRBJ2-7, with a possible D match to TRBD1 (6 bases). TRBV23-1 has ORF status, its function being uncertain. V was trimmed by 4 bases and J by 9 bases, leaving 25 bases between them. This CDR3 spans 16 amino acids. The CDR3 sequence is CASSPKGDLDLGVQYF. For the CDR3, the DNA is TGCGCCAGCAGTCCCAAGGGGGATCTCGACCTAGGGGTGCAGTACTTC.

This clone has more than one count but fewer than ten. J is TRBJ2-1 and V is TRBV7-2; D is perhaps TRBD1 or TRBD2 (5 bases each). This CDR3 is built from 15 residues. V lost 0 bases and J 6 bases, leaving 12 bases between the germline ends. Per the germline V gene, CDR1 is SGHTA and CDR2 is FQGNSA. The chain's CDR3 is CASSLASGLPNEQFF. The CDR3 nucleotides read TGTGCCAGCAGCTTAGCGTCGGGGCTCCCCAATGAGCAGTTCTTC. Supplemented by reference TRBV7-2 and TRBJ2-1, the full variable domain reads GAGVSQSPSNKVTEKGKDVELRCDPISGHTALYWYRQSLGQGLEFLIYFQGNSAPDKSGLPSDRFSAERTGGSVSTLTIQRTQQEDSAVYLCASSLASGLPNEQFFGPGTRLTVL.

This clone came up once. V and J are TRBV14 and TRBJ2-7; no clear D gene. CDR1 and CDR2 (germline): SGHDN, FVKESK. Between the trimmed V and J ends, which lost 7 bases and 6 bases, there was a span of 16 bases. This CDR3 is 13 amino acids long. The CDR3 loop is CASKGWAPSEQYF. The CDR3 nucleotides are TGTGCCAGCAAAGGTTGGGCCCCAAGCGAGCAGTACTTC.

This clone was seen once. The chain carries TRBV27 and TRBJ2-1, with 7 bases matching TRBD1. The CDR3 extends over 11 amino acids. J was trimmed by 6 bases and V by 7 bases; bases with no gene match: 0. Germline V gene sequence: CDR1 MNHEY, CDR2 SMNVEV (reference sequence). The CDR3 loop reads CASTGGNEQFF. The CDR3 coding sequence is TGTGCCAGCACAGGGGGCAATGAGCAGTTCTTC.

The chain has TRBV7-9 and TRBJ1-1, with a possible D match to TRBD1 (5 bases). V lost 4 bases and J 5 bases, leaving 17 bases between the germline ends. The V gene's germline CDR1 is SEHNR and CDR2 FQNEAQ (reference sequence). CDR3 length: 15 amino acids. CDR3 sequence: CASSSGSPRGTEAFF. The CDR3, as DNA: TGTGCCAGCAGCTCCGGCAGCCCACGGGGGACTGAAGCTTTCTTT.

This rearrangement joins TRBV7-2 to TRBJ2-3; the match to TRBD2 covers 9 bases. V trimming: 6 bases; J trimming: 5 bases; junction bases outside the gene matches: 9. Germline V gene sequence: CDR1 SGHTA, CDR2 FQGNSA. The CDR3 totals 15 residues. CDR3 sequence: CASSPGTSRGDTQYF. In nucleotides, the CDR3 is TGTGCCAGCAGTCCAGGGACTAGCCGAGGAGATACGCAGTATTTT.

As DNA, the CDR3 is TGCAGCGTTGAAGAGGACGGAAACACCGGGGAGCTGTTTTTT. It translates to CSVEEDGNTGELFF. The J gene is TRBJ2-2, the V gene TRBV29-1; D remains unclear. CDR3 length: 14 residues. Germline CDR1 is SQVTM and CDR2 is ANQGSEA. Trimming pared 0 bases from V and 2 bases from J, leaving 7 bases between.

The V and J genes are TRBV27 and TRBJ2-3; TRBD2 aligns across 9 bases. The J segment lost 5 bases and the V segment lost 2 bases, leaving 8 bases of the junction unmatched. Germline CDR1 reads MNHEY; CDR2 reads SMNVEV (reference sequence). CDR3 length equals 16 residues. CDR3: CASSLPTSGRGDTQYF. For the CDR3, the DNA is TGTGCCAGCAGTTTACCGACTAGCGGTAGGGGAGATACGCAGTATTTT.

This clone has a handful of counts. J is TRBJ2-7 and V is TRBV14; the D is unclear. Germline V CDR1 and CDR2: SGHDN, FVKESK. V was cut by 4 bases and J by 2 bases, with 12 bases left in between. The CDR3 covers 14 residues. As DNA, the CDR3 is TGTGCCAGCAGCCCCCTTGGGGTAACCTACGAGCAGTACTTC. Translation gives CASSPLGVTYEQYF.

The CDR3 region is CASSLGRRGFGEQYF. Here the CDR3 DNA reads TGTGCCAGCAGCTTAGGCCGGAGGGGGTTTGGGGAGCAGTACTTC. V usage is TRBV7-8 and J usage is TRBJ2-7, with D perhaps TRBD1 or TRBD2 (6 bases each). V lost 1 base to trimming and J lost 7 bases, with 17 bases between them. Germline CDR1 is SGHVS and CDR2 is FQNEAQ. This CDR3 region has 15 residues.

This clone showed up just a few times. The chain employs TRBV2 and TRBJ1-1; D uncertain. This CDR3 has 14 amino acids. V was cut by 0 bases and J by 8 bases, with 13 bases left in between. Germline V lookup: CDR1 SNHLY, CDR2 FYNNEI. The CDR3, as DNA: TGTGCCAGCAGTGAAGCGCTTGGGAGGGTAGAAGCTTTCTTT. Amino acids: CASSEALGRVEAFF.

The rearrangement joins TRBV5-1 to TRBJ2-3, with a possible D match to TRBD1 (6 bases). The CDR3 extends over 16 amino acids. V was pared by 4 bases and J by 0 bases, with 15 bases between. Germline CDR1 reads SGHRS; CDR2 reads YFSETQ. CDR3 loop: CASSQQGASSTDTQYF. The CDR3 DNA follows: TGCGCCAGCAGCCAACAGGGTGCCTCTAGCACAGATACGCAGTATTTT.